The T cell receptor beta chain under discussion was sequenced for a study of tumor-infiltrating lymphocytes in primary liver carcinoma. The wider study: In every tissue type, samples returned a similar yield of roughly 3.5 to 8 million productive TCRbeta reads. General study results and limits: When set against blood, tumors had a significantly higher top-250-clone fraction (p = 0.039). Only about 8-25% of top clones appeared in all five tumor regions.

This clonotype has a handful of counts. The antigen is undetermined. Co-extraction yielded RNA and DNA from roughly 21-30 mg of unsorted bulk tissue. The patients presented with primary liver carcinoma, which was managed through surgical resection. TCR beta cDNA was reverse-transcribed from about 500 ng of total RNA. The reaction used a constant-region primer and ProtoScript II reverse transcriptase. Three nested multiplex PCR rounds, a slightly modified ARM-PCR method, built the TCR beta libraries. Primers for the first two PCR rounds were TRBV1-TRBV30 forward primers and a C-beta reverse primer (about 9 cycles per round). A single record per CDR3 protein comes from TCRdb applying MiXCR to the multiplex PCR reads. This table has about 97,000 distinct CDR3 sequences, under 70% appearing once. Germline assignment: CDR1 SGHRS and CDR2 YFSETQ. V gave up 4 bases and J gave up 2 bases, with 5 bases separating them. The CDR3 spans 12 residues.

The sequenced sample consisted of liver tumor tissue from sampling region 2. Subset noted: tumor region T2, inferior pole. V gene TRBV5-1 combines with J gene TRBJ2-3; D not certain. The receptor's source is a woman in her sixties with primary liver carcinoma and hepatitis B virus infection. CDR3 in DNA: TGCGCCAGCAGCGCTTCCACAGATACGCAGTATTTT. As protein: CASSASTDTQYF.